These 20 T cell receptor beta chains share one sample of origin, sequenced in a study of T cell responses to AZD1222 COVID-19 vaccine. Profiled with immunoSEQ multiplex PCR; TCRdb holds only in-frame clones, not every one. In the table there are some 150,000 clones, around 89% of which are singletons. Sequencing was performed on peripheral blood, taken on day 0 of AZD1222 vaccination. The receptor set was obtained from an adult in good health.

The chain uses TRBV18 and TRBJ2-2; TRBD2 aligns across 10 bases. The J segment lost 5 bases and the V segment lost 5 bases, leaving 11 bases of the junction unmatched. Germline CDR1 is KGHSH and CDR2 is LQKENI. The CDR3 length is 17 residues. The CDR3 DNA follows: TGTGCCAGCTCATCAGATCTAGCGGGAGTACTTACCGGGGAGCTGTTTTTT. Amino acid sequence: CASSSDLAGVLTGELFF.

This sequence joins TRBV19 and TRBJ1-2; D gene uncertain. The V end was cut by 4 bases, the J end by 3 bases, with 6 bases between. The CDR3 has 12 residues. Looked up from germline, CDR1 is LNHDA and CDR2 is SQIVND (reference sequence). This CDR3 is CASSKMDYGYTF. In DNA form, the CDR3 reads TGTGCCAGTAGTAAGATGGACTATGGCTACACCTTC.

V is TRBV7-2 and J is TRBJ1-4; no firm D call. Germline assignment: CDR1 SGHTA and CDR2 FQGNSA. The length of the CDR3 is 14 residues. The V end lost 0 bases, the J end lost 3 bases, and 5 bases lay between the germline ends. The CDR3 region has the DNA TGTGCCAGCAGCTTAGCGGGATCTAATGAAAAACTGTTTTTT. This encodes CASSLAGSNEKLFF.

This clone was picked up one time. The chain has TRBV4-1 and TRBJ1-5, with D uncertain. Per the germline V gene, CDR1 is MGHRA and CDR2 is YSYEKL. The CDR3 has 16 residues. V lost 2 bases to trimming and J lost 1 base, with 12 bases between them. For the CDR3, the DNA is TGCGCCAGCAGCCAAAGGTCCGCAGGAAGCAATCAGCCCCAGCATTTT. As protein: CASSQRSAGSNQPQHF.

The count of this clone is one. The chain has TRBV3-1 (or the pseudogene TRBV3-2) and TRBJ2-1; 8 nucleotides align to TRBD2. V dropped 4 bases and J dropped 3; count of bases not matched to a gene: 8. The CDR3 is 16 residues long. Germline CDR1 reads LGHDT; CDR2 reads YNNKEL (reference sequence). CDR3 nucleotide sequence: TGTGCCAGCAGCCTGCGTACTAGCGGACGCTACAATGAGCAGTTCTTC. Amino acid sequence: CASSLRTSGRYNEQFF.

This chain uses TRBV3-1 (or the pseudogene TRBV3-2) with TRBJ2-7; D is perhaps TRBD2 (5 bases). The CDR3 consists of 16 residues. Trimming shortened V by 1 base and J by 2 bases, and 15 bases separated the two germline ends. Germline V gene lookup returns CDR1 LGHDT and CDR2 YNNKEL (reference sequence). CDR3 loop: CASSQVVGSPTYEQYF. CDR3 sequence (DNA): TGTGCCAGCAGCCAAGTAGTTGGGAGCCCCACCTACGAGCAGTACTTC.

The chain employs TRBV6-1 and TRBJ2-3, with 8 bases that match TRBD2. Trimming cost V 0 bases and J 1 base; bases outside gene matches: 9. Germline-derived CDR1 and CDR2 are MNHNS and SASEGT. This CDR3 comprises 18 residues. The CDR3 protein is CASSEALQRETGTDTQYF. DNA of the CDR3: TGTGCCAGCAGTGAAGCGCTTCAGCGGGAGACTGGCACAGATACGCAGTATTTT.

The genes are TRBV6-2 or TRBV6-3 and TRBJ1-1; tentatively, D is TRBD1 (6 bases). Germline CDR1 is MNHEY and CDR2 is SVGEGT. Trimming took 3 bases from V and 1 from J, leaving 18 bases between them. CDR3 length equals 17 residues. The CDR3, as DNA: TGTGCCAGCAGTTATAGCGGCAGGGGTCGCGCGAACACTGAAGCTTTCTTT. Protein: CASSYSGRGRANTEAFF.

Points on this clone: The identical CDR3 is also encoded by other nucleotide sequences in the sample. This chain connects TRBV5-4 to TRBJ1-4; D is unclear. Germline V gene data show CDR1 as SGHNT and CDR2 as YYREEE (reference sequence). The CDR3 totals 14 residues. The V gene lost 0 bases and the J gene lost 3 bases, with 6 bases spanning the gap. CDR3 DNA sequence: TGTGCCAGCAGCTTGGACCAGTCTAATGAAAAACTGTTTTTT. As protein: CASSLDQSNEKLFF.

The chain couples TRBV19 to TRBJ1-6, with D maybe TRBD1 (6 bases). Germline loops: CDR1 LNHDA, CDR2 SQIVND (reference sequence). This CDR3 has 16 amino acids. V was shortened by 2 bases and J by 6 bases, with 14 bases between the two germline ends. The CDR3 loop is CASSIRSGDRNSPLHF. CDR3 in DNA: TGTGCCAGTAGTATAAGGTCAGGGGATCGTAATTCACCCCTCCACTTT. Full variable domain (rest looked up from reference TRBV19 and TRBJ1-6): DGGITQSPKYLFRKEGQNVTLSCEQNLNHDAMYWYRQDPGQGLRLIYYSQIVNDFQKGDIAEGYSVSREKKESFPLTVTSAQKNPTAFYLCASSIRSGDRNSPLHFGNGTRLTVT.

This clone was observed a handful of times. The V gene is TRBV28, the J gene TRBJ2-2; 12 bases match TRBD2. Germline assignment: CDR1 MDHEN and CDR2 SYDVKM. The CDR3 sequence is 16 residues long. V dropped 3 bases and J dropped 6; count of bases not matched to a gene: 5. Written as DNA, the CDR3 is TGTGCCAGCAGTTTTTACGGACTAGCGGGACCCGGGGAGCTGTTTTTT. As protein: CASSFYGLAGPGELFF.

As DNA, the CDR3 is TGTGCCAGCAGCTTAGGGCCCGTTCGTGGTTCACCCCTCCACTTT. This codes for CASSLGPVRGSPLHF. The rearrangement joins TRBV7-3 to TRBJ1-6, with D unresolved. Trimming left V 2 bases short and J 9 bases short, with 14 bases between. The germline V gene encodes CDR1 SGHTA and CDR2 FQGTGA. This CDR3 spans 15 amino acids. The whole variable domain, filled in from reference TRBV7-3 and TRBJ1-6, reads GAGVSQTPSNKVTEKGKYVELRCDPISGHTALYWYRQSLGQGPEFLIYFQGTGAADDSGLPNDRFFAVRPEGSVSTLKIQRTERGDSAVYLCASSLGPVRGSPLHFGNGTRLTVT.

This chain connects TRBV19 to TRBJ1-2; D gene ambiguous. CDR1 and CDR2 from the germline V gene are LNHDA and SQIVND (reference sequence). The V and J ends lost 1 base and 4 bases respectively, with 7 bases between them. This CDR3 has 13 residues. CDR3 in DNA: TGTGCCAGTAGTATAGGCTTCGGCTATGGCTACACCTTC. It specifies CASSIGFGYGYTF. Complete variable domain (other parts from reference TRBV19 and TRBJ1-2): DGGITQSPKYLFRKEGQNVTLSCEQNLNHDAMYWYRQDPGQGLRLIYYSQIVNDFQKGDIAEGYSVSREKKESFPLTVTSAQKNPTAFYLCASSIGFGYGYTFGSGTRLTVV.

The genes are TRBV3-1 (or the pseudogene TRBV3-2) and TRBJ2-3, with 12 bases matching TRBD2. This CDR3 spans 15 amino acids. CDR1 is LGHDT and CDR2 is YNNKEL in the germline V gene (reference sequence). V was clipped by 6 bases and J by 6 bases; unmatched bases: 7. Here the CDR3 reads CASRTTSGSKDTQYF. CDR3 in DNA: TGTGCCAGCAGGACGACTAGCGGGAGTAAGGATACGCAGTATTTT.

This rearrangement joins TRBV7-2 to TRBJ1-2, with 7 bases fitting TRBD1. The CDR3 runs to 14 residues. The V gene end was trimmed by 5 bases and the J gene end by 4 bases; junction bases not matched to a gene: 7. Germline CDR1 is SGHTA and CDR2 is FQGNSA. The chain's CDR3 is CASSPEGATYGYTF. CDR3 sequence (DNA): TGTGCCAGCAGCCCTGAGGGGGCTACCTATGGCTACACCTTC.

Of note for this clone: The same CDR3 is also encoded by other DNA sequences in this sample. The chain uses TRBV28 and TRBJ1-1; D is unclear. The V gene lost 1 base and the J gene lost 2 bases, with 8 bases spanning the gap. The germline V gene encodes CDR1 MDHEN and CDR2 SYDVKM. This CDR3 spans 14 amino acids. CDR3 coding DNA: TGTGCCAGCAGTTTATTAAGAACAAACACTGAAGCTTTCTTT. Translating it yields CASSLLRTNTEAFF.

The V gene is TRBV19, the J gene TRBJ2-1, with 14 positions matching TRBD2. CDR1 and CDR2 from the germline V gene are LNHDA and SQIVND (reference sequence). There are 15 residues in the CDR3. V dropped 3 bases and J dropped 8; count of bases not matched to a gene: 3. This chain's CDR3 is CASSMTSGGEYEQFF. The DNA for the CDR3 is TGTGCCAGTAGTATGACTAGCGGGGGGGAATATGAGCAGTTCTTC.

The genes are TRBV7-8 and TRBJ1-6; D is perhaps TRBD1 (6 bases). Trimming left V 5 bases short and J 9 bases short, with 20 bases between. CDR1 is SGHVS and CDR2 is FQNEAQ in the germline V gene. This CDR3 has 16 residues. CDR3 amino acids: CASSQGLAGAASPLHF. CDR3 in DNA: TGTGCCAGCAGCCAAGGGCTCGCGGGGGCGGCTTCACCCCTCCACTTT.

V and J are TRBV5-1 and TRBJ2-1; TRBD1 might be the D (6 bases). The ends were cut back, 3 bases at V and 0 bases at J, with 10 bases in the middle. Germline CDR1 SGHRS, CDR2 YFSETQ. There are 15 residues in the CDR3. The CDR3 reads CASSSQGSSYNEQFF. CDR3 DNA sequence: TGCGCCAGCAGCTCCCAGGGGAGCTCCTACAATGAGCAGTTCTTC. The variable domain in full, completed from reference TRBV5-1 and TRBJ2-1, reads KAGVTQTPRYLIKTRGQQVTLSCSPISGHRSVSWYQQTPGQGLQFLFEYFSETQRNKGNFPGRFSGRQFSNSRSEMNVSTLELGDSALYLCASSSQGSSYNEQFFGPGTRLTVL.

DNA for the CDR3: TGTGCCAGCAGGCCGGACAGGGGAAGTGAAAAACTGTTTTTT. It is translated as CASRPDRGSEKLFF. This chain uses TRBV2 with TRBJ1-4; 9 bases agree with TRBD1. The V gene end was trimmed by 6 bases and the J gene end by 7 bases; junction bases not matched to a gene: 6. In germline, CDR1 is SNHLY, CDR2 FYNNEI. The CDR3 extends over 14 amino acids.